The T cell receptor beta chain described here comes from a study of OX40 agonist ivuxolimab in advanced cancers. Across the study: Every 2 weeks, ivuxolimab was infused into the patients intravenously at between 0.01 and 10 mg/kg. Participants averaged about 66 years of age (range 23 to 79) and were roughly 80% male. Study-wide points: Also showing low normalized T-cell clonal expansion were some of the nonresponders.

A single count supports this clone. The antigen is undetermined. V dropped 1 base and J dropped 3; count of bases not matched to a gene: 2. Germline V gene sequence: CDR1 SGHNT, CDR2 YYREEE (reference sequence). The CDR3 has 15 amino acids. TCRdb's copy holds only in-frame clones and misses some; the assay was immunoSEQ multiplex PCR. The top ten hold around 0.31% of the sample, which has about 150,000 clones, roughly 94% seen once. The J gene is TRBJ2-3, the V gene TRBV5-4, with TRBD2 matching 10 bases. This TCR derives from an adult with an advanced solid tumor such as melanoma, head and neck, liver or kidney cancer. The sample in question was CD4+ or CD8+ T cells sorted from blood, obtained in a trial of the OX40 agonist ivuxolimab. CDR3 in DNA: TGTGCCAGCAGCTTGAAGACTAGCGGGACAGATACGCAGTATTTT. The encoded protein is CASSLKTSGTDTQYF.